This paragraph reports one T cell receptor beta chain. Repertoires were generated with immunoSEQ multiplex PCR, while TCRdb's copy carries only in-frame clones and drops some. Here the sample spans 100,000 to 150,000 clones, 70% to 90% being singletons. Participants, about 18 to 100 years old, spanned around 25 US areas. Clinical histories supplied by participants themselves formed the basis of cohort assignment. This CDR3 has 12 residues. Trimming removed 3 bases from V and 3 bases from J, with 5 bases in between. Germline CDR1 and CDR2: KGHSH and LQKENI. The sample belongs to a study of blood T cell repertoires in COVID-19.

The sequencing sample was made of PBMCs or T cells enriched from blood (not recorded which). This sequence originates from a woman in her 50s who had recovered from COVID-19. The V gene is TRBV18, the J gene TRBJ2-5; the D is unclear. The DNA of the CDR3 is TGTGCCAGCTCACCGCGAAAAGAGACCCAGTACTTC. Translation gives CASSPRKETQYF.